The 14 T cell receptor beta chains below come from one sample, sequenced in a study of CD8 T cells in ankylosing spondylitis. TCRdb used MiXCR to reprocess the 5' RACE reads, holding one entry per CDR3 protein. This table has 200,000 to 300,000 distinct CDR3 sequences, approximately 10% appearing once. Input material: blood, either unsorted or a sorted T cell fraction (not recorded which). The origin of the receptors is a male donor with ankylosing spondylitis or in good health (not recorded which).

This clonotype was seen a few times. This sequence joins TRBV29-1 and TRBJ1-2; possibly TRBD1 for D (6 bases). With 0 bases removed from V and 7 bases from J, the gap between germline ends came to 18 bases. The CDR3 spans 15 residues. Germline assignment: CDR1 SQVTM and CDR2 ANQGSEA. CDR3 in amino acids: CSVEDLGGGMSGYTF. The CDR3 DNA is TGCAGCGTTGAAGATCTGGGGGGCGGAATGAGTGGCTACACCTTC.

This clonotype was detected a few times. The genes are TRBV6-2 or TRBV6-3 and TRBJ2-7; the match to TRBD2 covers 7 bases. The germline CDR1 and CDR2 sequences are MNHEY and SVGEGT. The junction had 10 bases not matched to a gene; V was cut back by 8 bases and J by 3 bases. The CDR3 contains 14 residues. In DNA, the CDR3 is TGTGCCAGCGAGGCAAGGCGGGGGATCTACGAGCAGTACTTC. This encodes CASEARRGIYEQYF.

In this sample, this clonotype turned up many times. The chain carries TRBV25-1 and TRBJ1-1; maybe TRBD1 (5 bases). The V gene's germline CDR1 is MGHDK and CDR2 SYGVNS. The ends were cut back, 1 base at V and 1 base at J, with 10 bases in the middle. The CDR3 length is 15 residues. CDR3 DNA sequence: TGTGCCAGCAGTGAATCGGGACTTAGGAACACTGAAGCTTTCTTT. Residues: CASSESGLRNTEAFF.

This clonotype was found many times. The V and J genes are TRBV25-1 and TRBJ1-2; TRBD1 is a possible D gene (5 bases). This CDR3 comprises 18 residues. V gave up 2 bases and J gave up 2 bases, with 21 bases separating them. Germline-derived CDR1 and CDR2 are MGHDK and SYGVNS. CDR3 residues: CASSESRGQRRTNYGYTF. The CDR3 nucleotides are TGTGCCAGCAGTGAAAGTAGAGGACAACGAAGGACAAACTATGGCTACACCTTC.

This clonotype was seen once. This chain joins TRBV30 and TRBJ1-5; 8 bases are a match to TRBD1. V lost 2 bases and J lost 0; bases outside the gene matches: 9. This CDR3 has 17 amino acids. Germline V gene lookup returns CDR1 GTSNPN and CDR2 SVGIG (reference sequence). CDR3 coding DNA: TGTGCCTGGAGTAGGGGGCAGGGGGCTAATAGCAATCAGCCCCAGCATTTT. Its translation: CAWSRGQGANSNQPQHF.

On this clonotype itself: The junction departs from germline at one end; a sequencing error may be responsible. The rearrangement joins TRBV5-1 to TRBJ1-1, with 7 nucleotides matching TRBD1. Germline lookup yields CDR1 SGHRS and CDR2 YFSETQ. The CDR3 runs to 15 residues. The CDR3 here is CTSSLFQGVNTEAFF. In nucleotides, the CDR3 is TGCACCAGCAGCCTCTTCCAGGGGGTGAACACCGAAGCTTTCTTT.

This clonotype was seen many times. V is TRBV5-4 and J is TRBJ2-1, with TRBD1 as a possible D gene (6 bases). Germline CDR1 SGHNT, CDR2 YYREEE (reference sequence). V lost 2 bases to trimming and J lost 4 bases, with 13 bases between them. The CDR3 is made up of 15 amino acids. The CDR3 bases are TGTGCCAGCAGCTTTCCGGGACAACCATACAATGAGCAGTTCTTC. Amino acids: CASSFPGQPYNEQFF.

The table lists this clonotype with many counts. The genes are TRBV29-1 and TRBJ2-7; either TRBD1 or TRBD2 may fit D (7 bases each). The CDR3 is 12 residues long. CDR1 is SQVTM, CDR2 ANQGSEA, per germline. V lost 1 base, J lost 6 bases, and 10 bases lay in between. The CDR3 sequence is CSVEAGGGEQYF. The CDR3, as DNA: TGCAGCGTTGAAGCAGGGGGGGGCGAGCAGTACTTC.

This clonotype came up a few times. The chain carries TRBV5-4 and TRBJ2-7; possible D gene TRBD2, 5 bases. Germline V gene data show CDR1 as SGHNT and CDR2 as YYREEE (reference sequence). The CDR3 spans 13 residues. V shed 3 bases and J shed 5 bases, with 12 bases lying between them. As DNA, the CDR3 is TGTGCCAGCAGCTCTGGGCTAGCCGACGAGCAGTACTTC. Protein sequence: CASSSGLADEQYF.

This clonotype came up a few times. The chain links TRBV5-6 to TRBJ2-2; D possibly uses TRBD1 or TRBD2 (5 bases each). The CDR3 totals 13 residues. With 2 bases removed from V and 5 bases from J, the gap between germline ends came to 7 bases. Germline V gene sequence: CDR1 SGHDT, CDR2 YYEEEE. The CDR3 nucleotides read TGTGCCAGCAGCTTCTGGGGGACCGGGGAGCTGTTTTTT. Residues: CASSFWGTGELFF.

The V and J genes are TRBV21-1 and TRBJ1-1; the listed D gene, TRBD1, was not tested against the DNA. TRBV21-1 is an annotated pseudogene. CDR3 length equals 15 residues. The CDR3 DNA follows: TGTGCCAGCAGCGCTAGACAGGGAATAGTCAGTGAAGCTTTCTTT. Protein sequence: CASSARQGIVSEAFF.

The chain joins TRBV11-2 to TRBJ2-3; TRBD2 aligns across 10 bases. The CDR3 covers 18 residues. Germline V gives CDR1 SGHAT, CDR2 FQNNGV. The junction had 13 bases not matched to a gene; V was cut back by 1 base and J by 6 bases. CDR3: CASSLVTSGDSRADTQYF. CDR3 sequence (DNA): TGTGCCAGCAGCTTAGTAACTAGCGGGGATTCCCGGGCGGATACGCAGTATTTT.

This clonotype was seen ten or more times. This chain uses TRBV20-1 with TRBJ1-1; tentatively, D is TRBD1 (5 bases). Germline V gives CDR1 DFQATT, CDR2 SNEGSKA (reference sequence). The CDR3 length is 14 residues. V was cut by 1 base and J by 2 bases, with 11 bases left in between. In DNA, the CDR3 is TGCAGTGCTAGAGCCGGGGCAGGAAACACTGAAGCTTTCTTT. Amino acid sequence: CSARAGAGNTEAFF.

This clonotype has only a few counts. The chain has TRBV12-3 or TRBV12-4 and TRBJ2-6; D gene ambiguous. The CDR3 is 11 amino acids. With 7 bases removed from V and 4 bases from J, the gap between germline ends came to 2 bases. The CDR3 sequence is CASIGANVLTF. The CDR3 DNA follows: TGTGCCAGCATCGGGGCCAACGTCCTGACTTTC.